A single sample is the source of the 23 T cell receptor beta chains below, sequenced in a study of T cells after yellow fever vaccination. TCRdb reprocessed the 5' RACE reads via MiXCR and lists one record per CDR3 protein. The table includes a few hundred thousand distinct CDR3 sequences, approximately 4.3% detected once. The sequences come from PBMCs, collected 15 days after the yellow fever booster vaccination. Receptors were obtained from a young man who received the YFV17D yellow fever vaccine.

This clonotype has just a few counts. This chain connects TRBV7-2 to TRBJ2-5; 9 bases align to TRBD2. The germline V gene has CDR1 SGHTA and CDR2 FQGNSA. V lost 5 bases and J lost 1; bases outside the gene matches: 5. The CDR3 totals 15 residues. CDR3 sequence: CASSGVSGGQETQYF. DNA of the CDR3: TGTGCCAGCAGCGGCGTTAGCGGGGGCCAAGAGACCCAGTACTTC.

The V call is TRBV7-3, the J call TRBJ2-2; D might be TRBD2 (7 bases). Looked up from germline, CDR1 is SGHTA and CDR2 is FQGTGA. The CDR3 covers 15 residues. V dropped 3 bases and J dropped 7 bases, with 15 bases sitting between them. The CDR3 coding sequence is TGTGCCAGCAGCTTGCCCTCGGGGGGCGGCGGGGAGCTGTTTTTT. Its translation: CASSLPSGGGGELFF.

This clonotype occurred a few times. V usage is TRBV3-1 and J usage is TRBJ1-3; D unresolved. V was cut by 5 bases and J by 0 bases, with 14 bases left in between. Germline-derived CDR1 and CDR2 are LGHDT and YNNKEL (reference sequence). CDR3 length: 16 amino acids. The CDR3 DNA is TGTGCCAGCAGCGCCCTACAATACCGCTCTGGAAACACCATATATTTT. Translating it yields CASSALQYRSGNTIYF.

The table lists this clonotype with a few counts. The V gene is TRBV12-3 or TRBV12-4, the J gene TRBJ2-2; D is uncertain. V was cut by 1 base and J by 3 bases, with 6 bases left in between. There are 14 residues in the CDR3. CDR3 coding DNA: TGTGCCAGCAGTTTAGAACAGTACACCGGGGAGCTGTTTTTT. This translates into CASSLEQYTGELFF.

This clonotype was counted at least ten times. CDR3 residues: CASSPLSFSGETQYF. The CDR3, as DNA: TGTGCCAGCAGTCCCCTGTCGTTCTCAGGGGAGACCCAGTACTTC. J is TRBJ2-5 and V is TRBV11-2; D may be TRBD1 (5 bases). Per the germline V gene, CDR1 is SGHAT and CDR2 is FQNNGV. Trimming left V 6 bases short and J 5 bases short, with 19 bases between. The CDR3 spans 15 residues.

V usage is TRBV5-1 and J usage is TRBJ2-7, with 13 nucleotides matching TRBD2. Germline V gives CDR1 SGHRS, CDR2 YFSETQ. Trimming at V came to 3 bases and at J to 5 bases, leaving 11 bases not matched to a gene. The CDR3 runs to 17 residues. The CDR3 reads CASSSEKPGLAGNEQYF. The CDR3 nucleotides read TGCGCCAGCAGCTCAGAAAAACCGGGACTAGCGGGGAACGAGCAGTACTTC.

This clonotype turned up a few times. The CDR3 region is CASSTGLAGDTYNEQFF. The CDR3 region has the DNA TGTGCCAGCAGCACAGGACTAGCGGGGGACACCTACAATGAGCAGTTCTTC. V and J are TRBV5-4 and TRBJ2-1, with TRBD2 identical over 13 bases. The V segment lost 4 bases and the J segment 2 bases; nucleotides outside the gene matches: 6. The germline gives CDR1 SGHNT, CDR2 YYREEE (reference sequence). The CDR3 has 17 amino acids.

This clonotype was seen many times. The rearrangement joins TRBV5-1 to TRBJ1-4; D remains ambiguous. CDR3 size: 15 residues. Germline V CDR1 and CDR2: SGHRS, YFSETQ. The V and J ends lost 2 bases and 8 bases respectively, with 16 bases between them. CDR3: CASSLLAGPDEKLFF. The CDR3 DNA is TGCGCCAGCAGCTTACTCGCCGGGCCGGACGAAAAACTGTTTTTT.

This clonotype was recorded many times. CDR3 sequence reads: CASSLDRSGTKNIQYF. The CDR3 nucleotides are TGCGCCAGCAGCTTGGACAGGAGTGGGACCAAAAACATTCAGTACTTC. This chain uses TRBV5-1 with TRBJ2-4, with D maybe TRBD1 (5 bases). This CDR3 has 16 amino acids. With 0 bases removed from V and 2 bases from J, the gap between germline ends came to 12 bases. Germline V gives CDR1 SGHRS, CDR2 YFSETQ.

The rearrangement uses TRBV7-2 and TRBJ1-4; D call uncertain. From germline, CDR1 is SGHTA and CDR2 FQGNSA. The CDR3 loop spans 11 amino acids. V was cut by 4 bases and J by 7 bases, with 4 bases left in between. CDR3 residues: CASSYGEKLFF. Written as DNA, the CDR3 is TGTGCCAGCAGCTACGGTGAAAAACTGTTTTTT.

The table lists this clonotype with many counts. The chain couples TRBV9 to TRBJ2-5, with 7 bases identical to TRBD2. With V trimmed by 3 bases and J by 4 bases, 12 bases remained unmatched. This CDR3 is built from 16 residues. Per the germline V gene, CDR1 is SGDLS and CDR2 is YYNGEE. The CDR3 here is CASSGGGWTRGETQYF. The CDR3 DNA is TGTGCCAGCAGCGGTGGGGGATGGACTAGGGGAGAGACCCAGTACTTC.

The CDR3 spells CASSLSWGPSGNTIYF. The CDR3 DNA follows: TGTGCCAGCAGTTTATCCTGGGGTCCGTCTGGAAACACCATATATTTT. The rearrangement links TRBV27 to TRBJ1-3; no clear D gene. This CDR3 has 16 amino acids. Trimming removed 0 bases at V and 1 base at J, with 10 bases between. The V gene's germline CDR1 is MNHEY and CDR2 SMNVEV (reference sequence).

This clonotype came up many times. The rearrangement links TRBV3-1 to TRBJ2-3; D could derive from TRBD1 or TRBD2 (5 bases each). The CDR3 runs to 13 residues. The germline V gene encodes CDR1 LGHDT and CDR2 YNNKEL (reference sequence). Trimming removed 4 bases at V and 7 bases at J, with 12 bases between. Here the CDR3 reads CASSRRDGYTQYF. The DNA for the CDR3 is TGTGCCAGCAGCCGCCGGGACGGATATACGCAGTATTTT.

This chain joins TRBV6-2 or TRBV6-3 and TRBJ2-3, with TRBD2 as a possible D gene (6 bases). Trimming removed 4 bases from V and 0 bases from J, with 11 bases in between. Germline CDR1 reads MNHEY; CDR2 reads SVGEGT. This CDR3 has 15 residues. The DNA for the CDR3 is TGTGCCAGCAGTTTTAGGGACTCTAGCACAGATACGCAGTATTTT. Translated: CASSFRDSSTDTQYF.

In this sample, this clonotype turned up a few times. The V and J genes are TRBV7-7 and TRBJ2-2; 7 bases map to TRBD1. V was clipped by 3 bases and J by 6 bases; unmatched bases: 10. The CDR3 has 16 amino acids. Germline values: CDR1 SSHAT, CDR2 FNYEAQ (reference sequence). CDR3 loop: CASSLEEGAGAGELFF. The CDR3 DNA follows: TGTGCCAGCAGCTTGGAAGAGGGGGCTGGCGCCGGGGAGCTGTTTTTT.

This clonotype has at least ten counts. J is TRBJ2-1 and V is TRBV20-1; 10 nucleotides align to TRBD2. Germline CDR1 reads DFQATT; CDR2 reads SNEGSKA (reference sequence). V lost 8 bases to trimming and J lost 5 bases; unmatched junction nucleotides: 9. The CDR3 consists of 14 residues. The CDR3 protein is CSSLLAGDNNEQFF. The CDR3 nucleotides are TGCAGTTCACTCCTAGCGGGGGATAACAATGAGCAGTTCTTC.

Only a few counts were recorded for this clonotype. The CDR3 sequence is CSVQGRGNSPLHF. CDR3 DNA sequence: TGCAGCGTCCAGGGTAGGGGCAATTCACCCCTCCACTTT. V gene TRBV29-1 combines with J gene TRBJ1-6, with D maybe TRBD1 (5 bases). The germline V gene has CDR1 SQVTM and CDR2 ANQGSEA. Trimming shortened V by 6 bases and J by 7 bases, and 13 bases separated the two germline ends. This CDR3 spans 13 amino acids.

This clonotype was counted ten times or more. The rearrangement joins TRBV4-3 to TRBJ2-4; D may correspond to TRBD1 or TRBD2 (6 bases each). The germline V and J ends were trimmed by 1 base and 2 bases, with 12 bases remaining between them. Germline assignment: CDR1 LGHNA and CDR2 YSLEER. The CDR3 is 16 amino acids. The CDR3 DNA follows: TGCGCCAGCAGCCAAGTTTTCCGGGGGCCCAAAAACATTCAGTACTTC. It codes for CASSQVFRGPKNIQYF.

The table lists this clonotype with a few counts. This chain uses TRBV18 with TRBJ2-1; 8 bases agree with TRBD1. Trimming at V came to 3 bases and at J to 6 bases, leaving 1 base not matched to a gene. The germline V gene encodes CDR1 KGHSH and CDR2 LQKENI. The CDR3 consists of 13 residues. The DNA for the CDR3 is TGTGCCAGCTCACCGGACAGGGTCAATGAGCAGTTCTTC. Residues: CASSPDRVNEQFF.

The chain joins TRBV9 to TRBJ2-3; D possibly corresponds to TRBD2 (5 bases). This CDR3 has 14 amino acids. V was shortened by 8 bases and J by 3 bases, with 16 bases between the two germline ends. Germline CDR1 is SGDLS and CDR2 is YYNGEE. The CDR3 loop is CASSSGSATDTQYF. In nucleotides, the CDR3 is TGTGCCAGTTCCTCGGGTAGCGCGACAGATACGCAGTATTTT.

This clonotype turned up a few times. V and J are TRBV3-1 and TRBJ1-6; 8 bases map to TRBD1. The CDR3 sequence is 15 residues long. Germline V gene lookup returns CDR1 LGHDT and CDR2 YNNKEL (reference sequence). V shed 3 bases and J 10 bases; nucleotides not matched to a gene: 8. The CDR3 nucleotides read TGTGCCAGCAGCCAGGCGGGGCAGGGGGCCTCACCCCTCCACTTT. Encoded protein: CASSQAGQGASPLHF.

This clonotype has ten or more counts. This CDR3 reads CAISEVGGLKEQFF. In DNA, the CDR3 is TGTGCCATCAGTGAGGTCGGGGGCCTAAAGGAGCAGTTCTTC. The chain employs TRBV10-3 and TRBJ2-1; possibly TRBD1 or TRBD2 for D (6 bases each). V lost 2 bases and J 10 bases, leaving 15 bases between the germline ends. The CDR3 length is 14 residues. Germline CDR1 reads ENHRY; CDR2 reads SYGVKD.

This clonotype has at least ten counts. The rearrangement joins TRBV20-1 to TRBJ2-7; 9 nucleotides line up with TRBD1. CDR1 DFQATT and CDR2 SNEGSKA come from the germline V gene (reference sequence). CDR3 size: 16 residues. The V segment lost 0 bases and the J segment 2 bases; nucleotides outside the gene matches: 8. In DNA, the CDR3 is TGCAGTGCTAGAGATGAGGTGGACAGGGGCACCTACGAGCAGTACTTC. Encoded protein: CSARDEVDRGTYEQYF.